This TCR beta chain derives from a study of cytomegalovirus exposure and HLA in healthy donors. PCR amplification relied on 60 Vbeta primers (plus 13 Jbeta primers). The protocol was immunoSEQ multiplex PCR, while the TCRdb copy is restricted to in-frame clones and leaves out a portion. The table includes over 50,000 clones, about 90% detected once. From germline, CDR1 is LNHDA and CDR2 SQIVND (reference sequence). V gave up 6 bases and J gave up 1 base; unmatched junction bases: 2. The CDR3 extends over 13 amino acids. This TCR was sampled from a man in his thirties or forties in good health and CMV-seropositive. The sample was PBMCs. V is TRBV19 and J is TRBJ1-1; 7 nucleotides align to TRBD1. This CDR3 reads CASRRGPNTEAFF. DNA for the CDR3: TGTGCCAGTAGGAGGGGGCCGAACACTGAAGCTTTCTTT.